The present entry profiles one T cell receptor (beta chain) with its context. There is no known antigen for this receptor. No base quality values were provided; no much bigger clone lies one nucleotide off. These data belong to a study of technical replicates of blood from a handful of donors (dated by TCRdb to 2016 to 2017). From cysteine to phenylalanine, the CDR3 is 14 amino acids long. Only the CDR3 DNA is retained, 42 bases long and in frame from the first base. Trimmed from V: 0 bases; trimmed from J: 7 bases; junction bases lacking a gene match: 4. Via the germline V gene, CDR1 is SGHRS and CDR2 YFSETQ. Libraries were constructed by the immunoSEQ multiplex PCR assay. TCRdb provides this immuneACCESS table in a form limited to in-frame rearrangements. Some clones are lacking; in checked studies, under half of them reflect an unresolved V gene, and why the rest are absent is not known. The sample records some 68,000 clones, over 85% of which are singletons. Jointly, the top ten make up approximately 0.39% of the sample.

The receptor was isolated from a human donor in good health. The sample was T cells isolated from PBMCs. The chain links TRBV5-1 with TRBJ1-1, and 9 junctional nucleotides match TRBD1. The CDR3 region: CASSLGDREDEAFF. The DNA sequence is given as TGCGCCAGCAGCTTGGGGGACAGGGAGGATGAAGCTTTCTTT.